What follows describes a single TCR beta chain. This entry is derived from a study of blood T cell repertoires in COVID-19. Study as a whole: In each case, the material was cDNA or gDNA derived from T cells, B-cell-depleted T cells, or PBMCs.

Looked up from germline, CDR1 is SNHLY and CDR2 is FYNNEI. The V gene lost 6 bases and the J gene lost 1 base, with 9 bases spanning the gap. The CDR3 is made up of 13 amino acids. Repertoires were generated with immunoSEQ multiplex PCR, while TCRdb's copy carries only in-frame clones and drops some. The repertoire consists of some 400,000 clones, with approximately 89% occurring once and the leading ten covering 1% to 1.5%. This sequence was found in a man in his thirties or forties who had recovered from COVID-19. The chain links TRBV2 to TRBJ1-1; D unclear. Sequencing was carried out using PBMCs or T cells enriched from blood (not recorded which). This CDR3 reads CASRGSRNTEAFF. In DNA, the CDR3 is TGTGCCAGCAGGGGTAGCCGGAACACTGAAGCTTTCTTT.